The present entry profiles one T cell receptor beta chain with its context. This entry is derived from a study of control samples from healthy donors and cancer patients. Profiled with immunoSEQ multiplex PCR; TCRdb holds only in-frame clones, not every one. The sample includes tens of thousands of clones, about 91% seen only once; the top ten take around 1%. What was sequenced was PBMCs. This TCR came from a young man with colorectal cancer.

DNA for the CDR3: TGCGCCAGCAGCCAAGGTCCGGGGACAGGCTATGGCTACACCTTC. Translation gives CASSQGPGTGYGYTF. The chain has TRBV4-1 and TRBJ1-2; 8 nucleotides agree with TRBD1. The CDR3 is made up of 15 amino acids. Germline V CDR1 and CDR2: MGHRA, YSYEKL. J gave up 4 bases and V 1 base, and 5 bases lay outside the gene matches.